This T cell receptor (beta chain) was documented in a study of T cell responses to AZD1222 COVID-19 vaccine. Sequencing was performed with immunoSEQ multiplex PCR; in TCRdb, only in-frame clones are kept and a portion is missing. The table has 100,000 to 150,000 clones, approximately 87% seen once; the top ten hold about 10%. The CDR3 length equals 12 residues, ends included. Regarding this clone: A read error is likely, as this CDR3 ends without the conserved phenylalanine or tryptophan. Because the CDR3's place on the DNA is in doubt, the DNA is left out and the CDR3 is given as listed by TCRdb.

The sample was peripheral blood, taken on day 0 of AZD1222 vaccination. The rearrangement links TRBV21-1 to TRBJ2-3. TRBV21-1 represents a pseudogene. This receptor was taken from an adult in good health. CDR3 sequence reads: CASSPPTPPGGG.